The 24 T cell receptor beta chains below were found in one sample sequenced in a study of long-term antiretroviral therapy in people with HIV. Sequencing used immunoSEQ v3.0 at survey level. Repertoires were generated with immunoSEQ multiplex PCR, while TCRdb's copy carries only in-frame clones and drops some. Of 6,000 to 8,500 clones listed, roughly 80% are singletons. The sequencing here drew on unsorted PBMCs, taken 2.6 years before starting antiretroviral therapy. The receptor set was obtained from a man aged 40-49 years with HIV.

V is TRBV7-9 and J is TRBJ2-3; 8 bases are shared with TRBD2. The CDR3 covers 17 residues. The J segment lost 2 bases and the V segment lost 4 bases, leaving 11 bases of the junction unmatched. CDR1 is SEHNR, CDR2 FQNEAQ, per germline (reference sequence). In DNA form, the CDR3 reads TGTGCCAGCAGCTCCCCTCTTGACGGGAGGGACACAGATACGCAGTATTTT. As protein: CASSSPLDGRDTDTQYF.

The V gene is TRBV11-3, the J gene TRBJ2-1, with D perhaps matching TRBD1 or TRBD2 (5 bases each). The CDR3 length is 16 residues. Germline CDR1 SGHNT, CDR2 YENEEA. V was shortened by 5 bases and J by 0 bases, with 14 bases between the two germline ends. The CDR3: CASSGRDAGSYNEQFF. The DNA for the CDR3 is TGTGCCAGCAGCGGAAGGGACGCGGGCTCCTACAATGAGCAGTTCTTC.

The chain employs TRBV28 and TRBJ2-7; no definite D call. CDR1 MDHEN and CDR2 SYDVKM come from the germline V gene. With 1 base removed from V and 2 bases from J, the gap between germline ends came to 6 bases. CDR3 length equals 13 residues. CDR3 residues: CASSLSATYEQYF. The CDR3 bases are TGTGCCAGCAGTTTATCTGCAACCTACGAGCAGTACTTC.

The chain has TRBV7-2 and TRBJ2-3, with 9 bases aligning to TRBD2. Unmatched junction bases numbered 12, after V lost 8 bases and J lost 3 bases. Germline V gene lookup returns CDR1 SGHTA and CDR2 FQGNSA. CDR3 length: 16 residues. This chain's CDR3 is CASLTWRGGLTDTQYF. The CDR3 nucleotides read TGTGCCAGCCTAACCTGGCGGGGGGGGTTGACAGATACGCAGTATTTT.

The chain couples TRBV5-1 to TRBJ2-7; TRBD1 matches 9 bases. This CDR3 is built from 15 residues. CDR1 SGHRS and CDR2 YFSETQ come from the germline V gene. With V trimmed by 4 bases and J by 2 bases, 7 bases remained unmatched. The CDR3 region is CASSRTGGDAYEQYF. In DNA, the CDR3 is TGCGCCAGCAGCCGAACAGGGGGCGACGCCTACGAGCAGTACTTC.

The chain couples TRBV9 to TRBJ2-7; 7 bases fit TRBD1. The CDR3 length is 15 residues. V was clipped by 4 bases and J by 3 bases; unmatched bases: 10. CDR1 SGDLS and CDR2 YYNGEE come from the germline V gene. This chain's CDR3 is CASSPRTGVNYEQYF. Here the CDR3 DNA reads TGTGCCAGCAGCCCTCGAACAGGGGTTAACTACGAGCAGTACTTC.

The chain recombines TRBV4-1 with TRBJ2-1; 7 positions agree with TRBD1. V was pared by 4 bases and J by 7 bases, with 7 bases of the junction left unmatched. This CDR3 has 14 residues. Germline values: CDR1 MGHRA, CDR2 YSYEKL. CDR3 coding DNA: TGCGCCAGCAGCCGAGAGACAGGGATGAATGAGCAGTTCTTC. Its translation is CASSRETGMNEQFF.

This sequence joins TRBV4-3 and TRBJ1-3; D uncertain. V lost 0 bases to trimming and J lost 0 bases, with 6 bases between them. Per the germline V gene, CDR1 is LGHNA and CDR2 is YSLEER. The CDR3 sequence is 15 residues long. The CDR3 nucleotides are TGCGCCAGCAGCCAAGACAGGTACTCTGGAAACACCATATATTTT. Protein product: CASSQDRYSGNTIYF.

This clone was observed a handful of times. The genes are TRBV2 and TRBJ1-5, with a weak D call TRBD1 (6 bases). Trimming cost V 4 bases and J 3 bases, with 13 bases left between them. CDR3 length: 15 residues. Germline CDR1 SNHLY, CDR2 FYNNEI. In DNA form, the CDR3 reads TGTGCCAGCAGTGTAGGGGGGAGAGACAATCAGCCCCAGCATTTT. Its translation: CASSVGGRDNQPQHF.

The chain carries TRBV6-5 and TRBJ1-2; 7 bases are a match to TRBD1. J lost 5 bases, V lost 8 bases, and 14 bases had no gene match. This CDR3 has 15 residues. From germline, CDR1 is MNHEY and CDR2 SVGAGI. The CDR3 DNA reads TGTGCCAGCGGAGGCCCAAGACAGGGAGGATATGGCTACACCTTC. It specifies CASGGPRQGGYGYTF.

The V call is TRBV27, the J call TRBJ2-7; D call uncertain. The germline V gene has CDR1 MNHEY and CDR2 SMNVEV (reference sequence). The V end was cut by 6 bases, the J end by 7 bases, with 7 bases between. This CDR3 region has 10 residues. Here the CDR3 DNA reads TGTGCCAGCAGATCGATGGAGCAGTACTTC. This sequence encodes CASRSMEQYF.

The rearrangement links TRBV5-8 to TRBJ2-3; maybe TRBD1 (6 bases). Germline V gene sequence: CDR1 SGHTS, CDR2 YDEGEE. V lost 5 bases and J 5 bases, leaving 9 bases between the germline ends. The CDR3 length is 12 residues. The CDR3 coding sequence is TGTGCCAGCAGTAGAGGGGGAGATACGCAGTATTTT. Its protein is CASSRGGDTQYF.

This clone is medium-sized by share. V and J are TRBV5-1 and TRBJ1-6, with unresolved D. Germline V gene lookup returns CDR1 SGHRS and CDR2 YFSETQ. The V end was cut by 1 base, the J end by 7 bases, with 3 bases between. The CDR3 covers 12 residues. The CDR3 coding sequence is TGCGCCAGCAGCTTGACAAATTCACCCCTCCACTTT. It is translated as CASSLTNSPLHF.

The rearrangement joins TRBV27 to TRBJ2-3, with 12 bases fitting TRBD2. Germline V lookup: CDR1 MNHEY, CDR2 SMNVEV (reference sequence). The V and J ends lost 3 bases and 2 bases, in that order; junction bases with no gene match: 15. The CDR3 spans 20 residues. CDR3 DNA: TGTGCCAGCAGTTTCTACACTCTCATTACTAGCGGGGGGACCACAGATACGCAGTATTTT. Residues: CASSFYTLITSGGTTDTQYF.

The chain uses TRBV4-3 and TRBJ2-7; 9 bases match TRBD1. The V segment lost 7 bases and the J segment 3 bases; nucleotides outside the gene matches: 13. The germline V gene has CDR1 LGHNA and CDR2 YSLEER. This CDR3 has 16 residues. The CDR3 loop reads CASKVRSRGQGYEQYF. CDR3 bases: TGCGCCAGCAAAGTACGATCCCGGGGACAGGGCTACGAGCAGTACTTC.

The V and J genes are TRBV27 and TRBJ1-1; D not certain. The CDR3 has 15 residues. Germline CDR1 is MNHEY and CDR2 is SMNVEV (reference sequence). V lost 6 bases, J lost 2 bases, and 16 bases lay in between. The CDR3 DNA reads TGTGCCAGCAGCCCCCCCGACAAGTTTAACACTGAAGCTTTCTTT. Translation: CASSPPDKFNTEAFF.

The chain links TRBV6-4 to TRBJ2-7; TRBD2 agrees at 7 bases. The CDR3 spans 17 residues. CDR1 is MRHNA, CDR2 SNTAGT, per germline. Trimming at V came to 0 bases and at J to 3 bases, leaving 11 bases not matched to a gene. Here the CDR3 reads CASSDSKYLAAIYEQYF. Written as DNA, the CDR3 is TGTGCCAGCAGTGACTCGAAGTATCTAGCGGCGATCTACGAGCAGTACTTC.

The V call is TRBV7-2, the J call TRBJ1-2; D ambiguous. V was clipped by 1 base and J by 3 bases, with 9 bases between them. CDR3 length: 14 residues. CDR1 and CDR2 from the germline V gene are SGHTA and FQGNSA. The CDR3 DNA sequence: TGTGCCAGCAGCTTAGAGGTACAGCACTATGGCTACACCTTC. It specifies CASSLEVQHYGYTF.

The chain recombines TRBV5-5 with TRBJ2-7; D is possibly TRBD2 (5 bases). The CDR3 length is 16 residues. Trimming removed 3 bases from V and 0 bases from J, with 16 bases in between. Germline V gives CDR1 SGHKS, CDR2 YYEKEE (reference sequence). The CDR3 region has the DNA TGTGCCAGCAGCTCAGGAGGTTCCCCCCTCTCCTACGAGCAGTACTTC. Translated: CASSSGGSPLSYEQYF.

The rearrangement joins TRBV27 to TRBJ1-2; TRBD1 aligns across 10 bases. The CDR3 totals 14 residues. V lost 5 bases, J lost 6 bases, and 6 bases stayed unmatched. Germline CDR1 and CDR2: MNHEY and SMNVEV (reference sequence). This CDR3 is CASSLTGGSDGYTF. In nucleotides, the CDR3 is TGTGCCAGCAGTCTGACAGGGGGCAGCGATGGCTACACCTTC.

This clone was detected only a few times. The V call is TRBV7-2, the J call TRBJ2-7, with a tentative D call TRBD1 (5 bases). CDR1 SGHTA and CDR2 FQGNSA come from the germline V gene. The CDR3 extends over 15 amino acids. Trimming took 1 base from V and 3 from J, leaving 13 bases between them. CDR3 region: CASSLERQGFYEQYF. The CDR3 DNA sequence: TGTGCCAGCAGCTTAGAGCGCCAGGGCTTCTACGAGCAGTACTTC.

V is TRBV7-2 and J is TRBJ2-7; D perhaps matches TRBD2 (6 bases). CDR1 SGHTA and CDR2 FQGNSA come from the germline V gene. The CDR3 contains 16 residues. V dropped 1 base and J dropped 2 bases, with 15 bases sitting between them. CDR3 bases: TGTGCCAGCAGCTTAGTACCCGGGGGTATCCCCTACGAGCAGTACTTC. Residues: CASSLVPGGIPYEQYF.

The chain has TRBV4-3 and TRBJ1-1; D call uncertain. This CDR3 comprises 13 residues. CDR1 and CDR2 from the germline V gene are LGHNA and YSLEER. V lost 5 bases to trimming and J lost 0 bases, with 7 bases between them. The CDR3 loop reads CASSVYLNTEAFF. The CDR3 DNA follows: TGCGCCAGCAGCGTGTATCTGAACACTGAAGCTTTCTTT.

The V call is TRBV7-9, the J call TRBJ1-2; possibly TRBD1 for D (6 bases). The germline V and J ends were trimmed by 2 bases and 0 bases, with 22 bases remaining between them. CDR1 SEHNR and CDR2 FQNEAQ come from the germline V gene (reference sequence). The CDR3 totals 19 residues. In DNA form, the CDR3 reads TGTGCCAGCAGCTTATTAGGGTCTCGGCGGGGGGCATCTAACTATGGCTACACCTTC. This encodes CASSLLGSRRGASNYGYTF.